These T cell receptor beta chains were read from a single sample in a study of cytomegalovirus exposure and HLA in healthy donors. Sequencing was performed with immunoSEQ multiplex PCR; in TCRdb, only in-frame clones are kept and a portion is missing. The sample includes approximately 190,000 clones, over 65% of them seen just once. Material: PBMCs. Receptor source: a woman between 50 and 59 years old in good health and CMV-seropositive. CDR3s include the opening cysteine and the closing phenylalanine or tryptophan. D genes are given only for firm matches. Where a row states a size, it is once, few, many or the class of an expanded clone; other rows omit it.

size	V	length	J	D	DNA	CDR3
-	TRBV13	16	TRBJ1-6	-	TGTGCCAGCAGCCCAAATGACAGAAAGTATAATTCACCCCTCCACTTT	CASSPNDRKYNSPLHF
-	TRBV7-2	13	TRBJ2-5	-	TGTGCCAGCAGACCGCCTAGTAGAGAGACCCAGTACTTC	CASRPPSRETQYF
few	TRBV2	13	TRBJ2-3	-	TGTGCCAGCACCAGGGAACCCACAGATACGCAGTATTTT	CASTREPTDTQYF
-	TRBV6-6	13	TRBJ1-2	-	TGTGCCAGCAGTTACTCAGGGGGATATGGCTACACCTTC	CASSYSGGYGYTF
-	TRBV7-9	14	TRBJ1-5	TRBD1	TGTGCCAGCAGCCAGACAGGGGTCAATCAGCCCCAGCATTTT	CASSQTGVNQPQHF
-	TRBV12-5	14	TRBJ2-4	-	TGTGCTAACCGAGAGTCGTCGACCAAAAACATTCAGTACTTC	CANRESSTKNIQYF
-	TRBV5-4	16	TRBJ2-3	TRBD2	TGTGCCAGCAGCCTAGCGGGGGGGGCCGGGTCAGATACGCAGTATTTT	CASSLAGGAGSDTQYF
-	TRBV7-2	16	TRBJ2-1	TRBD2	TGTGCCAGCAGTATCAAAACTAGCGGGGGGGCCAATGAGCAGTTCTTC	CASSIKTSGGANEQFF
few	TRBV7-9	14	TRBJ2-5	-	TGTGCCAGCAGCTTAAATGAACAGTGGGAGACCCAGTACTTC	CASSLNEQWETQYF
-	TRBV29-1	11	TRBJ2-1	TRBD1	TGCAGCGGACAGGGTCGGAATGAGCAGTTCTTC	CSGQGRNEQFF
-	TRBV5-5	13	TRBJ1-1	-	TGTGCCAGCAGCTCAGGGGTTTACACTGAAGCTTTCTTT	CASSSGVYTEAFF
-	TRBV28	18	TRBJ2-2	TRBD2	TGTGCCAGTTTTTCGCTGGCCGGGCAGCGGGGGGGCCCCGGGGAGCTGTTTTTT	CASFSLAGQRGGPGELFF
-	TRBV18	15	TRBJ1-1	-	TGTGCCAGCTCACCACCGGGGGCCTTGAACACTGAAGCTTTCTTT	CASSPPGALNTEAFF
-	TRBV7-3	14	TRBJ2-2	-	TGTGCCAGCAGCTTATTAGCGAACACCGGGGAGCTGTTTTTT	CASSLLANTGELFF
-	TRBV4-1	13	TRBJ1-2	-	TGCGCCAGCAGCCAAGATAGGGGTAGAGGCTACACCTTC	CASSQDRGRGYTF
-	TRBV7-7	13	TRBJ2-7	-	TGTGCTAGCAGCCAACAGGGGGGGTACGAGCAGTACTTC	CASSQQGGYEQYF
-	TRBV6-1	14	TRBJ2-2	-	TGTGCCAGCAGTGCCGCAATAGTTTCCGGGGAGCTGTTTTTT	CASSAAIVSGELFF
-	TRBV19	15	TRBJ1-1	TRBD1	TGTGCCAGTAGTATAGGGACAGGGAGGGGGACTGAAGCTTTCTTT	CASSIGTGRGTEAFF
-	TRBV6-5	12	TRBJ1-2	-	TGTGCCAGCAGCGCAGTTAACTATGGCTGCACCTTC	CASSAVNYGCTF
-	TRBV5-6	19	TRBJ2-5	TRBD1	TGTGCCAGCAGCTCATCAGCCACCCGGGACAGGCCAAAACAAGAGACCCAGTACTTC	CASSSSATRDRPKQETQYF
-	TRBV5-1	17	TRBJ2-6	TRBD1	TGCGCCAGCAGCGTTCGACAGGGTATAACTGGGGCCAACGTCCTGACTTTC	CASSVRQGITGANVLTF
-	TRBV6-1	14	TRBJ2-1	-	TGTGCCAGCAGTGAATTTAGCCCGCGAGAGGAGCAGTTCTTC	CASSEFSPREEQFF
-	TRBV9	17	TRBJ2-3	TRBD2	TGTGCCAGCAGCGTAGGGGCTAGCGGGGGTTTCACAGATACGCAGTATTTT	CASSVGASGGFTDTQYF
-	TRBV7-6	13	TRBJ2-7	TRBD1	TGTGCCAGCAGCCCGGGACAGGGTTACGAGCAGTACTTC	CASSPGQGYEQYF
few	TRBV6-1	13	TRBJ1-6	TRBD1	TGTGCCAGCGGGACAGGGAATAATTCACCCCTCCACTTT	CASGTGNNSPLHF
-	TRBV7-2	11	TRBJ1-1	-	TGTGCCAGCAGCTTAGCCGTTGAAGCTTTCTTT	CASSLAVEAFF
-	TRBV30	13	TRBJ2-7	-	TGTGCCTGGAGTGTTGGGGAGGCCTACGAGCAGTACTTC	CAWSVGEAYEQYF
-	TRBV7-8	20	TRBJ2-4	TRBD2	TGTGCCAGCAGCTTAGATCCGGGACTAGCGGGGGCCGGGGACAAAAACATTCAGTACTTC	CASSLDPGLAGAGDKNIQYF
-	TRBV28	15	TRBJ2-4	-	TGTGCCAGCTCCCTCGGGGGGCCATCGTTAGACATTCAGTACTTC	CASSLGGPSLDIQYF
-	TRBV5-1	16	TRBJ2-2	-	TGCGCCAGCAGCTTGAGAGGGGGTATTAACACCGGGGAGCTGTTTTTT	CASSLRGGINTGELFF
-	TRBV18	15	TRBJ2-5	TRBD2	TGTGCCAGCTCACCAAGGCTAGCGGGGGCAGAGACCCAGTACTTC	CASSPRLAGAETQYF
-	TRBV7-2	13	TRBJ1-4	-	TGTGCCAGCAGCCCCTCGGGGGGTGAAAAACTGTTTTTT	CASSPSGGEKLFF
-	TRBV28	16	TRBJ2-5	-	TGTGCCAGCAGTTTACGACTAGAATCAGGTCAAGAGACCCAGTACTTC	CASSLRLESGQETQYF
few	TRBV5-4	15	TRBJ2-2	TRBD1	TGTGCCAGCAGCTTGGGGGACAGGACCACCGGGGAGCTGTTTTTT	CASSLGDRTTGELFF
few	TRBV7-6	14	TRBJ1-6	TRBD1	TGTGCCAGCAGCCCTCGGACAGGGGATTCACCCCTCCACTTT	CASSPRTGDSPLHF
once	TRBV28	13	TRBJ2-1	-	TGTGCCCACAGGCGTATTTCCTACAATGAGCAGTTCTTC	CAHRRISYNEQFF
once	TRBV25-1	12	TRBJ1-2	-	TGTGCCAGCAGTGAATTAAGAGTTGGCTACACCTTC	CASSELRVGYTF
-	TRBV11-1	14	TRBJ2-3	TRBD2	TGTGCCAGCAGCTTATCGGGGGGTATAGATACGCAGTATTTT	CASSLSGGIDTQYF
-	TRBV2	15	TRBJ1-2	TRBD1	TGTGCCAGCAGTTCAGTACAGGGGGGACTCTATGGCTACACCTTC	CASSSVQGGLYGYTF
-	TRBV7-9	15	TRBJ2-5	TRBD2	TGTGCCAGCAGCGCGGGACTAGCGGGTCAAGAGACCCAGTACTTC	CASSAGLAGQETQYF
-	TRBV6-1	15	TRBJ1-1	TRBD1	TGTGCCAGCACCATTAACAGGGGTATGAACACTGAAGCTTTCTTT	CASTINRGMNTEAFF
few	TRBV6-1	13	TRBJ2-3	-	TGTGCCAGCAGGATCCAGATCACAGATACGCAGTATTTT	CASRIQITDTQYF
-	TRBV6-5	15	TRBJ2-7	-	TGTGCCAGCAGTTACGGAGGTCAGGGGCCTTACGAGCAGTACTTC	CASSYGGQGPYEQYF
few	TRBV7-3	14	TRBJ2-2	TRBD2	TGTGCCAGCAGCTCGGGACTAGTCCCCGGGGAGCTGTTTTTT	CASSSGLVPGELFF
-	TRBV15	16	TRBJ2-7	TRBD1	TGTGCCACCAGCAGAGGTATTACAGGGGGCTCATACGAGCAGTACTTC	CATSRGITGGSYEQYF
-	TRBV9	17	TRBJ2-1	TRBD2	TGTGCCAGCAGCGTAGTTCCCACTAGCGGGGGGAACAATGAGCAGTTCTTC	CASSVVPTSGGNNEQFF
-	TRBV30	14	TRBJ2-5	TRBD1	TGTGCCTGGAGTGAGGGACAGGGGACGGTGGCCCAGTACTTC	CAWSEGQGTVAQYF
-	TRBV6-1	13	TRBJ1-5	-	TGTGCCAGCAGAATTGGGCAGTATCAGCCCCAGCATTTT	CASRIGQYQPQHF
-	TRBV5-4	15	TRBJ2-5	TRBD2	TGTGCCAGCAGTTGGGGGGGGAGAGGGGAAGAGACCCAGTACTTC	CASSWGGRGEETQYF
once	TRBV19	12	TRBJ2-1	TRBD2	TGTGCCAGTAGTCGCGGGGGCAATGAGCAGTTCTTC	CASSRGGNEQFF
-	TRBV27	15	TRBJ2-3	-	TGTGCCAGCAGTTTCAACGAGGTAGACAGAGATACGCAGTATTTT	CASSFNEVDRDTQYF
-	TRBV6-1	15	TRBJ2-7	TRBD2	TGTGCCAGCAGACGAGGGACTAGCGACTCCTACGAGCAGTACTTC	CASRRGTSDSYEQYF
-	TRBV28	14	TRBJ1-2	TRBD1	TGTGCCAGCAGTTCAGGGGGCATGAACTATGGCTACACCTTC	CASSSGGMNYGYTF
-	TRBV15	14	TRBJ2-3	-	TGTGCCACCACCGGGGGTCACTACACAGATACGCAGTATTTT	CATTGGHYTDTQYF
-	TRBV5-8	14	TRBJ1-3	-	TGTGCCAGCAGCTGGGACAAATCTGGAAACACCATATATTTT	CASSWDKSGNTIYF